These 21 T cell receptor beta chains were all obtained from the same sample, sequenced in a study of CD8 T cells in ankylosing spondylitis. TCRdb processed the 5' RACE reads anew with MiXCR; each CDR3 protein has one entry. The sample carries tens of thousands of distinct CDR3 sequences, 6% recorded once. The sequenced material came from blood, either unsorted or a sorted T cell fraction (not recorded which). The receptors were sampled from a male donor with ankylosing spondylitis or in good health (not recorded which).

This clonotype appeared many times. The genes are TRBV6-4 and TRBJ2-3, with 8 positions matching TRBD2. Germline-derived CDR1 and CDR2 are MRHNA and SNTAGT. J gave up 1 base and V 3 bases, and 0 bases lay outside the gene matches. The CDR3 consists of 14 residues. The CDR3 here is CASSERGGTDTQYF. The CDR3 coding sequence is TGTGCCAGCAGTGAGCGGGGGGGCACAGATACGCAGTATTTT.

This clonotype was detected ten times or more. This chain uses TRBV20-1 with TRBJ2-3; 9 nucleotides align to TRBD2. There are 15 residues in the CDR3. Germline V gives CDR1 DFQATT, CDR2 SNEGSKA (reference sequence). V lost 5 bases and J lost 1; bases outside the gene matches: 7. Here the CDR3 reads CSAAGTSYGTDTQYF. The CDR3 nucleotides are TGCAGTGCTGCCGGGACTAGCTATGGCACAGATACGCAGTATTTT.

This clonotype was counted ten times or more. The rearrangement joins TRBV19 to TRBJ2-7; the match to TRBD1 covers 9 bases. CDR3 length: 15 amino acids. After removal of 1 base from V and 2 bases from J, the junction contained 3 bases not matched to a gene. Germline CDR1 and CDR2: LNHDA and SQIVND (reference sequence). CDR3 DNA: TGTGCCAGTAGTATAGCGGGACAGGGAACCTACGAGCAGTACTTC. This codes for CASSIAGQGTYEQYF.

This clonotype was recorded at least ten times. The chain is built from TRBV7-2 and TRBJ2-7; D may match TRBD1 or TRBD2 (5 bases each). Deletions cut 4 bases from V and 3 bases from J, with 13 bases between. Per the germline V gene, CDR1 is SGHTA and CDR2 is FQGNSA. The CDR3 is 14 residues long. CDR3 region: CASSSRDDFYEQYF. The CDR3 DNA is TGTGCCAGCAGCTCTCGGGACGACTTCTACGAGCAGTACTTC.

This clonotype was counted ten times or more. V usage is TRBV20-1 and J usage is TRBJ2-1; 7 bases agree with TRBD1. CDR1 DFQATT and CDR2 SNEGSKA come from the germline V gene (reference sequence). J lost 3 bases, V lost 6 bases, and 8 bases had no gene match. The CDR3 totals 14 residues. As DNA, the CDR3 is TGCAGTGCGTGGGACAGAAATTACTACAATGAGCAGTTCTTC. Its translation: CSAWDRNYYNEQFF.

This clonotype was detected many times. The genes are TRBV7-3 and TRBJ1-1; 10 bases map to TRBD1. Germline CDR1 and CDR2: SGHTA and FQGTGA. Losses at the gene ends were 5 bases for V and 3 bases for J; bases not matched to a gene: 3. This CDR3 comprises 14 residues. This CDR3 reads CASSLGTGDTEAFF. The CDR3 coding sequence is TGTGCCAGCAGCCTCGGGACAGGGGACACTGAAGCTTTCTTT.

There are many counts of this clonotype. The gene calls are TRBV6-1 and TRBJ2-1; D tentatively fits TRBD1 or TRBD2 (5 bases each). From germline, CDR1 is MNHNS and CDR2 SASEGT. Deletions cut 6 bases from V and 0 bases from J, with 15 bases between. This CDR3 has 16 amino acids. The CDR3: CASSGPGPSSYNEQFF. DNA for the CDR3: TGTGCCAGCAGCGGGCCGGGGCCGAGCTCCTACAATGAGCAGTTCTTC.

There are many counts of this clonotype. The gene calls are TRBV7-2 and TRBJ2-5; the D is unclear. Germline V gene data show CDR1 as SGHTA and CDR2 as FQGNSA. V was shortened by 3 bases and J by 4 bases, with 9 bases between the two germline ends. The CDR3 totals 13 residues. The CDR3 region is CASSFAVGETQYF. For the CDR3, the DNA is TGTGCCAGCAGCTTTGCCGTTGGAGAGACCCAGTACTTC. Full variable domain (remainder filled in from reference TRBV7-2 and TRBJ2-5): GAGVSQSPSNKVTEKGKDVELRCDPISGHTALYWYRQSLGQGLEFLIYFQGNSAPDKSGLPSDRFSAERTGGSVSTLTIQRTQQEDSAVYLCASSFAVGETQYFGPGTRLLVL.

This clonotype has ten or more counts. V usage is TRBV27 and J usage is TRBJ2-1, with 12 bases that match TRBD2. CDR1 MNHEY and CDR2 SMNVEV come from the germline V gene (reference sequence). This CDR3 spans 17 amino acids. The V gene end was trimmed by 5 bases and the J gene end by 4 bases; junction bases not matched to a gene: 9. The CDR3 DNA sequence: TGTGCCAGCAGTGCAGCGACTAGCGGGAGTCGTTACAATGAGCAGTTCTTC. Amino acids: CASSAATSGSRYNEQFF.

At least ten counts were recorded for this clonotype. CDR3 region: CASRLIPLSYNEQFF. CDR3 DNA: TGTGCCAGCAGGTTAATACCACTATCCTACAATGAGCAGTTCTTC. The rearrangement uses TRBV28 and TRBJ2-1, with D unclear. From germline, CDR1 is MDHEN and CDR2 SYDVKM. The CDR3 has 15 amino acids. Trimming removed 6 bases at V and 1 base at J, with 13 bases between.

This clonotype was counted at least ten times. The chain uses TRBV11-2 and TRBJ2-3; D might be TRBD2 (5 bases). Trimming took 7 bases from V and 8 from J, leaving 16 bases between them. Looked up from germline, CDR1 is SGHAT and CDR2 is FQNNGV. The CDR3 runs to 13 residues. Here the CDR3 DNA reads TGTGCCAGCAACCGGCTCGGGGTTGGTACGCAGTATTTT. The encoded protein is CASNRLGVGTQYF.

The V and J genes are TRBV20-1 and TRBJ1-5; D ambiguous. This CDR3 region has 14 residues. V was shortened by 5 bases and J by 0 bases, with 11 bases between the two germline ends. The germline V gene encodes CDR1 DFQATT and CDR2 SNEGSKA (reference sequence). This chain's CDR3 is CSAETGDSNQPQHF. Written as DNA, the CDR3 is TGCAGTGCTGAGACTGGAGATAGCAATCAGCCCCAGCATTTT.

This clonotype has a count of ten or more. J is TRBJ2-1 and V is TRBV7-9; D might be TRBD2 (5 bases). The CDR3 is made up of 12 amino acids. Trimming shortened V by 3 bases and J by 8 bases, and 8 bases separated the two germline ends. CDR1 is SEHNR and CDR2 is FQNEAQ in the germline V gene (reference sequence). The CDR3 bases are TGTGCCAGCAGCTTGGGAGACGATGAGCAGTTCTTC. Its protein product is CASSLGDDEQFF.

This clonotype is medium-sized within its sample. CDR3 loop: CASSLQTSGSNEQFF. The CDR3 DNA sequence: TGTGCCAGCAGTTTACAAACTAGCGGGAGCAATGAGCAGTTCTTC. J is TRBJ2-1 and V is TRBV12-3 or TRBV12-4; 11 bases map to TRBD2. Trimming at V came to 2 bases and at J to 6 bases, leaving 3 bases not matched to a gene. The CDR3 is 15 residues long.

The rearrangement links TRBV6-4 to TRBJ2-3, with 13 nucleotides matching TRBD2. There are 14 residues in the CDR3. V trimming: 5 bases; J trimming: 4 bases; junction bases outside the gene matches: 0. Germline-derived CDR1 and CDR2 are MRHNA and SNTAGT. The CDR3 sequence: CASSTSGGADTQYF. CDR3 bases: TGTGCCAGCAGTACTAGCGGGGGGGCAGATACGCAGTATTTT.

This clonotype has at least ten counts. The chain recombines TRBV6-6 with TRBJ2-6; D remains ambiguous. Per the germline V gene, CDR1 is MNHNY and CDR2 is SVGAGI (reference sequence). Between the trimmed V and J ends, which lost 0 bases and 0 bases, there was a span of 3 bases. The CDR3 has 15 amino acids. The CDR3 DNA reads as TGTGCCAGCAGTTACTCACACTCTGGGGCCAACGTCCTGACTTTC. This sequence encodes CASSYSHSGANVLTF.

This clonotype was counted at least ten times. V usage is TRBV14 and J usage is TRBJ1-2; D is possibly TRBD1 (6 bases). Trimming shortened V by 2 bases and J by 4 bases, and 11 bases separated the two germline ends. The CDR3 has 14 residues. The germline gives CDR1 SGHDN, CDR2 FVKESK. The CDR3: CASSQLDSPYGYTF. CDR3 in DNA: TGTGCCAGCAGCCAACTGGACAGCCCCTATGGCTACACCTTC.

This clonotype was recorded at least ten times. This chain connects TRBV5-1 to TRBJ2-2, with 9 nucleotides matching TRBD2. Per germline, CDR1 SGHRS and CDR2 YFSETQ. This CDR3 comprises 18 residues. The junction had 6 bases not matched to a gene; V was cut back by 0 bases and J by 0 bases. CDR3 protein: CASSLGPGLASNTGELFF. The DNA of the CDR3 is TGCGCCAGCAGCTTGGGGCCGGGACTAGCATCGAACACCGGGGAGCTGTTTTTT.

This clonotype was found many times. The V call is TRBV5-1, the J call TRBJ1-1; D remains ambiguous. The CDR3 is 13 amino acids. V was cut by 0 bases and J by 8 bases, with 11 bases left in between. Germline assignment: CDR1 SGHRS and CDR2 YFSETQ. The CDR3 spells CASSLEVGNEAFF. As DNA, the CDR3 is TGCGCCAGCAGCTTGGAAGTTGGGAACGAAGCTTTCTTT.

Turning to this clonotype: Being one base from a much bigger clone, this may be a read error. This rearrangement joins TRBV6-6 to TRBJ2-7; D is uncertain. CDR1 and CDR2 (germline): MNHNY, SVGAGI (reference sequence). The CDR3 contains 11 residues. Trimming took off 6 bases at V and 3 bases at J, with 6 bases between the two ends. CDR3 nucleotide sequence: TGTGCCAGCAGCGAAATCTACGAGCAGTACTTC. It codes for CASSEIYEQYF.

This clonotype was seen repeatedly, ten times or more. V gene TRBV29-1 combines with J gene TRBJ2-3; D is uncertain. There are 13 residues in the CDR3. Trimming removed 4 bases at V and 0 bases at J, with 8 bases between. Germline CDR1 and CDR2: SQVTM and ANQGSEA. CDR3 coding DNA: TGCAGCGTTGCTTCAGTCAGCACAGATACGCAGTATTTT. Translated, it gives CSVASVSTDTQYF.